The 27 T cell receptor beta chains below were found in one sample sequenced in a study of cytotoxic CD8 clonotypes in ibrutinib-treated CLL (dated by TCRdb to the early 2020s). The library was made by the immunoSEQ multiplex PCR assay. TCRdb obtained this table from immuneACCESS and retained in-frame rearrangements with V and J assigned. These tables miss some clones; where compared with another copy, unresolved V genes account for less than half of the shortfall, and the remainder is unexplained. This sample gives approximately 350,000 clones in total; about 61% of them show up just once. The ten largest clones capture roughly 6.7% of the sample. Sample: PBMCs, taken after 36 months of ibrutinib treatment. All receptors come from a human donor with chronic lymphocytic leukemia.

This chain joins TRBV19 and TRBJ2-7; weak D call: TRBD1 (5 bases). The CDR3 is made up of 14 amino acids. Germline values: CDR1 LNHDA, CDR2 SQIVND (reference sequence). Trimming cost V 1 base and J 5 bases, with 12 bases left between them. The CDR3 loop reads CASSIGQGTHEQYF. The CDR3 bases are TGTGCCAGTAGTATAGGGCAGGGTACCCACGAGCAGTACTTC.

This rearrangement joins TRBV4-2 to TRBJ2-7; D may be TRBD1 (6 bases). Germline loops: CDR1 LGHNA, CDR2 YNFKEQ. V lost 1 base and J lost 0, with 10 bases in between. The CDR3 spans 15 residues. CDR3 DNA sequence: TGTGCCAGCAGCCAAGTTCAGGGGAGCTCCTACGAGCAGTACTTC. This codes for CASSQVQGSSYEQYF.

The rearrangement joins TRBV4-2 to TRBJ2-3, with 14 nucleotides matching TRBD2. This CDR3 contains 17 residues. Trimming at V came to 0 bases and at J to 10 bases, leaving 9 bases not matched to a gene. Per the germline V gene, CDR1 is LGHNA and CDR2 is YNFKEQ. The CDR3 DNA follows: TGTGCCAGCAGCCAAGATAGGACTAGCGGGGGGTGGCGGGCGCAGTATTTT. Translated: CASSQDRTSGGWRAQYF.

The J gene is TRBJ1-2, the V gene TRBV7-9, with 8 nucleotides matching TRBD1. CDR3 length: 13 residues. Trimming took 4 bases from V and 8 from J; bases not matched to a gene: 6. From germline, CDR1 is SEHNR and CDR2 FQNEAQ (reference sequence). CDR3 bases: TGTGCCAGCAGCTATGACAGGGGAGGAGGCTACACCTTC. It specifies CASSYDRGGGYTF.

The rearrangement uses TRBV6-6 and TRBJ2-3; D not certain. The germline CDR1 and CDR2 sequences are MNHNY and SVGAGI (reference sequence). The CDR3 loop spans 14 amino acids. Between the trimmed V and J ends, which lost 1 base and 4 bases, there was a span of 9 bases. The CDR3: CASSYLRVPDTQYF. CDR3 nucleotide sequence: TGTGCCAGCAGTTACTTAAGGGTACCAGATACGCAGTATTTT.

The rearrangement joins TRBV19 to TRBJ2-5; TRBD1 matches 8 bases. V shed 3 bases and J 2 bases; nucleotides not matched to a gene: 5. Germline lookup yields CDR1 LNHDA and CDR2 SQIVND (reference sequence). This CDR3 contains 15 residues. The CDR3 DNA follows: TGTGCCAGTAGTATGCAGGGGGCATGGCAAGAGACCCAGTACTTC. Translating it yields CASSMQGAWQETQYF.

The chain is built from TRBV7-2 and TRBJ1-2; 7 bases fit TRBD1. CDR3 length: 15 amino acids. In germline, CDR1 is SGHTA, CDR2 FQGNSA. V gave up 5 bases and J gave up 3 bases; unmatched junction bases: 9. This CDR3 is CASSRPDRVDYGYTF. In DNA, the CDR3 is TGTGCCAGCAGCAGACCCGACAGGGTCGACTATGGCTACACCTTC. The variable domain in full, with the rest retrieved from reference TRBV7-2 and TRBJ1-2, is GAGVSQSPSNKVTEKGKDVELRCDPISGHTALYWYRQSLGQGLEFLIYFQGNSAPDKSGLPSDRFSAERTGGSVSTLTIQRTQQEDSAVYLCASSRPDRVDYGYTFGSGTRLTVV.

As DNA, the CDR3 is TGTGCCAGCAGCTTGTCACAGGGGAGTGGCTCGCAGTATTTT. Its translation is CASSLSQGSGSQYF. The J gene is TRBJ2-3, the V gene TRBV7-3; TRBD1 matches 7 bases. The CDR3 runs to 14 residues. Germline V gene lookup returns CDR1 SGHTA and CDR2 FQGTGA. The trim removed 3 bases at V and 10 bases at J, leaving 10 bases unmatched.

The V and J genes are TRBV7-6 and TRBJ2-7; D is possibly TRBD2 (6 bases). The V gene lost 1 base and the J gene lost 0 bases, with 13 bases spanning the gap. The CDR3 has 16 residues. CDR1 is SGHVS, CDR2 FNYEAQ, per germline. The CDR3 is CASSLVSGPHSYEQYF. DNA for the CDR3: TGTGCCAGCAGCTTAGTGAGCGGGCCCCACTCCTACGAGCAGTACTTC.

This chain links TRBV9 with TRBJ1-2; perhaps TRBD1 as D (5 bases). Germline V lookup: CDR1 SGDLS, CDR2 YYNGEE. V shed 0 bases and J shed 4 bases, with 7 bases lying between them. This CDR3 is built from 13 residues. CDR3 DNA sequence: TGTGCCAGCAGCGTAGGGGGGAGCTATGGCTACACCTTC. It encodes CASSVGGSYGYTF.

This clone has only one observation. J is TRBJ1-6 and V is TRBV4-1; unclear D gene. This CDR3 spans 13 amino acids. Germline V gene sequence: CDR1 MGHRA, CDR2 YSYEKL. V dropped 11 bases and J dropped 0 bases, with 8 bases sitting between them. The DNA for the CDR3 is TGCGCCGCGGGGAGCTCCTATAATTCACCCCTCCACTTT. Translated, it gives CAAGSSYNSPLHF.

This rearrangement joins TRBV5-1 to TRBJ2-7; TRBD2 is a possible D gene (6 bases). The CDR3 sequence is 15 residues long. V dropped 0 bases and J dropped 7 bases, with 17 bases sitting between them. Per the germline V gene, CDR1 is SGHRS and CDR2 is YFSETQ. The CDR3 protein is CASSLGPPSGREQYF. The CDR3 nucleotides read TGCGCCAGCAGCTTGGGTCCCCCCAGCGGGCGGGAGCAGTACTTC.

The rearrangement uses TRBV9 and TRBJ2-2; the D gene could be TRBD1 or TRBD2 (5 bases each). V was clipped by 3 bases and J by 6 bases, with 18 bases between them. The CDR3 spans 16 residues. Germline V gene sequence: CDR1 SGDLS, CDR2 YYNGEE. This chain's CDR3 is CASSGQGDGTSGELFF. In DNA form, the CDR3 reads TGTGCCAGCAGCGGACAAGGGGACGGAACATCCGGGGAGCTGTTTTTT.

The gene calls are TRBV29-1 and TRBJ2-5; 9 bases are shared with TRBD2. CDR3 length: 16 amino acids. With V trimmed by 4 bases and J by 5 bases, 14 bases remained unmatched. Looked up from germline, CDR1 is SQVTM and CDR2 is ANQGSEA. CDR3 in amino acids: CSVAGASGVIRETQYF. The CDR3 nucleotides are TGCAGCGTTGCCGGAGCTAGCGGGGTTATTCGGGAGACCCAGTACTTC.

The gene calls are TRBV10-3 and TRBJ1-2; no clear D. Germline loops: CDR1 ENHRY, CDR2 SYGVKD. V lost 4 bases and J 7 bases, leaving 19 bases between the germline ends. The CDR3 totals 15 residues. The CDR3 spells CAISANPTGGSGYTF. The CDR3 coding sequence is TGTGCCATCAGTGCGAACCCGACTGGAGGTAGTGGCTACACCTTC.

The chain is built from TRBV7-8 and TRBJ2-7, with D perhaps TRBD1 or TRBD2 (5 bases each). Per germline, CDR1 SGHVS and CDR2 FQNEAQ. This CDR3 has 14 residues. Trimming pared 7 bases from V and 4 bases from J, leaving 17 bases between. CDR3 in DNA: TGTGCCAGCACCCGGGGACCATACGGGTACGAGCAGTACTTC. As protein: CASTRGPYGYEQYF.

The chain links TRBV2 to TRBJ2-3, with D hard to call. Germline CDR1 and CDR2: SNHLY and FYNNEI. Deletions cut 2 bases from V and 1 base from J, with 13 bases between. This CDR3 comprises 16 residues. CDR3 nucleotides: TGTGCCAGCAGTGAAATGTCCCTATTTGGCACAGATACGCAGTATTTT. It translates to CASSEMSLFGTDTQYF.

This chain links TRBV6-5 with TRBJ2-7; possibly TRBD1 for D (5 bases). Germline V gene sequence: CDR1 MNHEY, CDR2 SVGAGI. The V and J ends lost 0 bases and 2 bases respectively, with 8 bases between them. CDR3 size: 14 residues. DNA for the CDR3: TGTGCCAGCAGTTACTCTAGGGGAACCTACGAGCAGTACTTC. Translated, it gives CASSYSRGTYEQYF.

The chain's CDR3 is CASTMEGFSYEQYF. In nucleotides, the CDR3 is TGTGCCAGCACTATGGAGGGGTTCTCCTACGAGCAGTACTTC. The chain couples TRBV2 to TRBJ2-7; weak D call: TRBD2 (6 bases). Germline assignment: CDR1 SNHLY and CDR2 FYNNEI. The CDR3 runs to 14 residues. V shed 7 bases and J shed 0 bases, with 13 bases lying between them.

This chain uses TRBV5-1 with TRBJ2-1, with unresolved D. Germline lookup yields CDR1 SGHRS and CDR2 YFSETQ. The CDR3 runs 13 residues. V lost 1 base and J 4 bases, leaving 6 bases between the germline ends. CDR3: CASSLLGYNEQFF. The CDR3 DNA sequence: TGCGCCAGCAGCTTGCTGGGGTACAATGAGCAGTTCTTC.

The V and J genes are TRBV11-2 and TRBJ1-1; D uncertain. CDR1 and CDR2 (germline): SGHAT, FQNNGV. Trimming pared 6 bases from V and 1 base from J, leaving 15 bases between. CDR3 size: 15 residues. The CDR3 reads CASSQLPRANTEAFF. DNA of the CDR3: TGTGCCAGCAGTCAACTTCCCCGGGCGAACACTGAAGCTTTCTTT.

This chain joins TRBV4-1 and TRBJ2-7; 7 bases map to TRBD2. The CDR3 has 13 residues. From germline, CDR1 is MGHRA and CDR2 YSYEKL. Unmatched junction bases numbered 0, after V lost 1 base and J lost 3 bases. This CDR3 is CASSQGTSYEQYF. CDR3 DNA: TGCGCCAGCAGCCAAGGGACTAGCTACGAGCAGTACTTC.

The V gene is TRBV27, the J gene TRBJ2-5; 10 nucleotides agree with TRBD1. The CDR3 is made up of 15 amino acids. Looked up from germline, CDR1 is MNHEY and CDR2 is SMNVEV (reference sequence). The V and J ends lost 0 bases and 5 bases, in that order; junction bases with no gene match: 3. This CDR3 is CASSLSLGQGETQYF. CDR3 in DNA: TGTGCCAGCAGTTTATCTTTGGGACAGGGGGAGACCCAGTACTTC.

CDR3 nucleotide sequence: TGCAGCGTCTTAAGGCGGGCCAGGAGCCCCCAAGAGACCCAGTACTTC. It is translated as CSVLRRARSPQETQYF. This chain uses TRBV29-1 with TRBJ2-5, with D perhaps matching TRBD2 (5 bases). The V and J ends lost 6 bases and 1 base respectively, with 21 bases between them. This CDR3 comprises 16 residues. The germline V gene has CDR1 SQVTM and CDR2 ANQGSEA.

The J gene is TRBJ1-2, the V gene TRBV5-4; possibly TRBD1 for D (6 bases). Germline V gene lookup returns CDR1 SGHNT and CDR2 YYREEE (reference sequence). V gave up 10 bases and J gave up 4 bases, with 17 bases separating them. The CDR3 contains 13 residues. CDR3 in DNA: TGTGCCTCGAGGGGGTACTCCCTCTATGGCTACACCTTC. Translating it yields CASRGYSLYGYTF. The whole variable domain, filled in from reference TRBV5-4 and TRBJ1-2, reads ETGVTQSPTHLIKTRGQQVTLRCSSQSGHNTVSWYQQALGQGPQFIFQYYREEENGRGNFPPRFSGLQFPNYSSELNVNALELDDSALYLCASRGYSLYGYTFGSGTRLTVV.

The chain carries TRBV11-2 and TRBJ2-3, with D uncertain. Germline-derived CDR1 and CDR2 are SGHAT and FQNNGV. This CDR3 is 14 amino acids long. Trimming removed 1 base from V and 4 bases from J, with 9 bases in between. CDR3 region: CASSLARLPDTQYF. In DNA, the CDR3 is TGTGCCAGCAGCTTAGCCAGGCTCCCAGATACGCAGTATTTT. The full variable domain, in which reference TRBV11-2 and TRBJ2-3 provide the parts outside the CDR3, is EAGVAQSPRYKIIEKRQSVAFWCNPISGHATLYWYQQILGQGPKLLIQFQNNGVVDDSQLPKDRFSAERLKGVDSTLKIQPAKLEDSAVYLCASSLARLPDTQYFGPGTRLTVL.

The genes are TRBV4-3 and TRBJ1-1, with 7 bases that match TRBD1. Losses at the gene ends were 4 bases for V and 2 bases for J; bases not matched to a gene: 4. Germline V gene lookup returns CDR1 LGHNA and CDR2 YSLEER. The CDR3 consists of 14 residues. CDR3 sequence reads: CASSPGTANTEAFF. In nucleotides, the CDR3 is TGCGCCAGCAGCCCCGGGACAGCCAACACTGAAGCTTTCTTT.